The table lists the clone carrying this TCR beta chain with many counts. Its matching antigen is unknown. The study excluded patients with uncontrolled infection, other autoimmune disease, pregnancy or lactation. Thyroid ultrasound, orbital computed tomography, clinical symptoms, and serum thyroxine and TRAb underpinned diagnoses. RNA transcripts served as the template for amplifying TCR beta CDR3 regions. First-round RT-PCR targeting the TCR CDR3 was performed with the HTBI primer set. TCRdb reprocessed the multiplex PCR reads via MiXCR and lists one record per CDR3 protein. The table shows some 200,000 distinct CDR3 sequences, with roughly a sixth occurring only once. This sample is part of a study of T cells in Graves' hyperthyroidism and ophthalmopathy. Whole-study context: Peripheral blood was obtained at initial diagnosis, preceding any treatment.

The ends were cut back, 3 bases at V and 2 bases at J, with 9 bases in the middle. This CDR3 is 14 amino acids long. Notes on the study in general: Most thyroid clonotypes with frequency above 0.001 were detected in blood.

The V and J genes are TRBV12-3 or TRBV12-4 and TRBJ2-3; no reliable D call. This receptor was identified in a woman aged 45-65 years with Graves' hyperthyroidism. The sample taken for sequencing was blood. The CDR3 DNA sequence: TGTGCCAGCAGTTTTTGGGGTCTCACAGATACGCAGTATTTT. It codes for CASSFWGLTDTQYF.